The text below deals with one T cell receptor (beta chain). Its antigen remains unknown. Primers included in the PCR were 60 Vbeta and 13 Jbeta primers. Original methodology: Later analysis identified roughly 82 million unique TCR beta chains, 10 million to 12 million shared. The protocol was immunoSEQ multiplex PCR, while the TCRdb copy is restricted to in-frame clones and leaves out a portion. The D gene and trimming were derived from the DNA, and the V and J assignments and clone size from that table. The sample lists 180,000 or so clones, about four fifths occurring once. The germline V gene has CDR1 SGHDN and CDR2 FVKESK. The CDR3 runs to 13 residues. V was trimmed by 2 bases and J by 5 bases, leaving 6 bases between them. These data are taken from a study of cytomegalovirus exposure and HLA in healthy donors. Study background: In an early release, HLA-typed donors contributed tens of millions of unique TCR sequences.

Study-level points and caveats: The authors judged a highly shared variant cluster likely a sequencing artifact.

The sample consisted of PBMCs. The sequence came from a male donor in good health and CMV-seronegative. The rearrangement joins TRBV14 to TRBJ2-2; D might be TRBD2 (5 bases). This CDR3 reads CASSQRGTGELFF. The CDR3 region has the DNA TGTGCCAGCAGCCAACGGGGAACCGGGGAGCTGTTTTTT.